This T cell receptor beta chain was documented in a study of cytotoxic CD8 clonotypes in ibrutinib-treated CLL. Libraries were prepared by immunoSEQ multiplex PCR; TCRdb keeps only in-frame clonotypes and omits some of them. The table records over 250,000 clones, less than 85% of them present only once. Trimming took 0 bases from V and 10 from J, leaving 16 bases between them. Looked up from germline, CDR1 is LNHNV and CDR2 is YYDKDF (reference sequence). The CDR3 is made up of 15 amino acids. The sample consisted of PBMCs, taken at disease progression, from a patient treated with ibrutinib. This TCR came from a human donor with chronic lymphocytic leukemia. The chain couples TRBV15 to TRBJ2-1, with D maybe TRBD2 (5 bases). The CDR3 coding sequence is TGTGCCACCAGCAGAGATACTAGTCGAGTCGAAGAGCAGTTCTTC. This encodes CATSRDTSRVEEQFF.